A few counts support the clone carrying this TCR beta chain. The sample comes from a study of regulatory T cells in long-lasting Graves disease. The CDR3 runs 15 residues. J gave up 2 bases and V 4 bases, and 5 bases lay outside the gene matches. Both iRepertoire HTBI primers and Arm-PCR of CDR3 regions were used to build the TCR beta libraries. A single record per CDR3 protein comes from TCRdb applying MiXCR to the multiplex PCR reads. The sample holds some 400,000 distinct CDR3 sequences, 14% to 15% seen once. Time point described: newly diagnosed GD, antithyroid drugs for less than 3 months. The TCR library was made from RNA extracted from PBMCs. These data also featured in a second study, about T cells in Graves' hyperthyroidism and ophthalmopathy. Turning to that study: Blood samples included most of the expanded thyroid clonotypes exceeding 0.001.

The TCR sequence derives from a woman aged 30 to 39 with Graves disease. This chain joins TRBV12-3 or TRBV12-4 and TRBJ1-3; 7 bases fit TRBD1. The sample here was peripheral blood mononuclear cells (PBMCs), taken at new diagnosis, from a patient treated with antithyroid drugs. The CDR3 DNA is TGTGCCAGCAGTTCCGACAGGGTCGCTGGAAACACCATATATTTT. This gives the protein CASSSDRVAGNTIYF.